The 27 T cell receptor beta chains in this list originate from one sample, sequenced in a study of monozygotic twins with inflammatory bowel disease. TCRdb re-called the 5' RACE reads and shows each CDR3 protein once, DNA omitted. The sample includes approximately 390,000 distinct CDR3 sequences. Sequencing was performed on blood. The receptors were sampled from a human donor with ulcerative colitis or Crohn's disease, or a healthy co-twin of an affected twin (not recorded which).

The CDR3 is CASIRAGTQVDQPQHF. This chain links TRBV19 with TRBJ1-5; TCRdb lists TRBD1, though no DNA is available to test this call. This CDR3 region has 16 residues. CDR1 is LNHDA and CDR2 is SQIVND in the germline V gene (reference sequence).

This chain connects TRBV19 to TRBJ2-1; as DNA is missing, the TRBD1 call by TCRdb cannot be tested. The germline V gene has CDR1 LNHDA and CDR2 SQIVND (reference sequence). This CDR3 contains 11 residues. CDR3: CASMGGNEQFF.

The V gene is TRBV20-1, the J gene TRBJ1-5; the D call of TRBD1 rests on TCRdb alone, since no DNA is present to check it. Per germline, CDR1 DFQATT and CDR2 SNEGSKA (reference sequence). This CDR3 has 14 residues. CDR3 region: CSASRDIVDQPQHF.

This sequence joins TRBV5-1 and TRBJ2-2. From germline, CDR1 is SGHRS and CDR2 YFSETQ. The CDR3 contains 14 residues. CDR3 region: CASSTLRGTGELFF.

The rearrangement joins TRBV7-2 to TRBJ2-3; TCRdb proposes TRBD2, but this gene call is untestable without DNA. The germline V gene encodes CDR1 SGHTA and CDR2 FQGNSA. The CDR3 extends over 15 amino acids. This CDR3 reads CASSPRGLGADTQYF.

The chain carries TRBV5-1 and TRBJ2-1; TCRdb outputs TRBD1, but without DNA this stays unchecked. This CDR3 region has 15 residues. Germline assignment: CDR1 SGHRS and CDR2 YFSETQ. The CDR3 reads CASSLVGRAGDEQFF.

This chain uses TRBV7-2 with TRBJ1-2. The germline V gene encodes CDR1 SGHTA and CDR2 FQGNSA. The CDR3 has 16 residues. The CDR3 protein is CASSLAQGFSDYGYTF.

Here the CDR3 reads CASSYRQGGGSSYNEQFF. The J gene is TRBJ2-1, the V gene TRBV27; TCRdb gives TRBD1 as the D gene, but with no DNA this cannot be confirmed. Germline V CDR1 and CDR2: MNHEY, SMNVEV (reference sequence). This CDR3 has 18 amino acids.

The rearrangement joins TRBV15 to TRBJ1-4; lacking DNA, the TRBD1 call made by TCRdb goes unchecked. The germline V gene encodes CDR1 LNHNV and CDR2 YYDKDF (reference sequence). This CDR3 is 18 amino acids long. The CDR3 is CATSRVGKKGWKDEKLFF. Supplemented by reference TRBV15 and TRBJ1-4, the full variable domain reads DAMVIQNPRYQVTQFGKPVTLSCSQTLNHNVMYWYQQKSSQAPKLLFHYYDKDFNNEADTPDNFQSRRPNTSFCFLDIRSPGLGDTAMYLCATSRVGKKGWKDEKLFFGSGTQLSVL.

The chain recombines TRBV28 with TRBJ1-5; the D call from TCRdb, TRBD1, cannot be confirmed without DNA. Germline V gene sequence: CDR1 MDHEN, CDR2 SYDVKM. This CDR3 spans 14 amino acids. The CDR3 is CASSTGSHNQPQHF.

This chain's CDR3 is CASSSPGQGAYEQYF. The rearrangement uses TRBV27 and TRBJ2-7; absent DNA, TCRdb's TRBD1 call cannot be checked. This CDR3 is built from 15 residues. Looked up from germline, CDR1 is MNHEY and CDR2 is SMNVEV (reference sequence).

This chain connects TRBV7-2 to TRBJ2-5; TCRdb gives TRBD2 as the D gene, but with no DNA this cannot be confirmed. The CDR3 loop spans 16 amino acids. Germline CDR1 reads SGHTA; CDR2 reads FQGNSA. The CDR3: CASSLTSGGVVETQYF.

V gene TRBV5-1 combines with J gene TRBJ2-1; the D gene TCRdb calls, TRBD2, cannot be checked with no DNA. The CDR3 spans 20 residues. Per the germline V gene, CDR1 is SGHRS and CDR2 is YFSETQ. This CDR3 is CASSQPGLAVGATSYNEQFF.

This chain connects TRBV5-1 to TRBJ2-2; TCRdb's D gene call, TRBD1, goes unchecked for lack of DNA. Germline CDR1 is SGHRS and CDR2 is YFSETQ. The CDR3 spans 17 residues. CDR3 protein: CASSLGPTGSGTGELFF.

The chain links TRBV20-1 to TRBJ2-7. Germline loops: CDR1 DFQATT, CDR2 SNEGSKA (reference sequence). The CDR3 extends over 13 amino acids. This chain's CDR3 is CSASGRAHYEQYF.

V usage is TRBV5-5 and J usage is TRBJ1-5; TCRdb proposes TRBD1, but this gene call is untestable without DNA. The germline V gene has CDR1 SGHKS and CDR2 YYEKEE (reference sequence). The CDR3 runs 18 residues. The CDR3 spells CASSSIYRTGDSNQPQHF.

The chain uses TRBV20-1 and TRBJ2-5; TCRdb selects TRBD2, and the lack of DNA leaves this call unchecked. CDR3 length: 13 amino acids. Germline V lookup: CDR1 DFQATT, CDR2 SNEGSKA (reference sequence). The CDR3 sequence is CSASRLAGDHQYF.

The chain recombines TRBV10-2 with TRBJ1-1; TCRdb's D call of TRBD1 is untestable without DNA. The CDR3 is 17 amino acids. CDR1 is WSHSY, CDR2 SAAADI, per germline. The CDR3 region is CASSESGRGGKNTEAFF.

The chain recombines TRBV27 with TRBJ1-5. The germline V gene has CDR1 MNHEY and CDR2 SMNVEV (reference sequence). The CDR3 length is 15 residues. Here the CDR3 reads CASSLSAFGNQPQHF.

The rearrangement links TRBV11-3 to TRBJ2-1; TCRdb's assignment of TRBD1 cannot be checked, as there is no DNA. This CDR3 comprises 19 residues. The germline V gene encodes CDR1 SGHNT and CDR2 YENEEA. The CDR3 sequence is CASADYLAPRPSGRNEQFF.

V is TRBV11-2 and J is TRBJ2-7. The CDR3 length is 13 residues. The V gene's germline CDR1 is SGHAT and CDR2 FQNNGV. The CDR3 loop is CASSFDRTYEQYF.

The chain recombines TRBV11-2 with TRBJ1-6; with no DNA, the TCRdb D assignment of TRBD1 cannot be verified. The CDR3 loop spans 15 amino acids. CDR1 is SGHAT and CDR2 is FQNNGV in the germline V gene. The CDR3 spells CASSLQGNFNSPLHF.

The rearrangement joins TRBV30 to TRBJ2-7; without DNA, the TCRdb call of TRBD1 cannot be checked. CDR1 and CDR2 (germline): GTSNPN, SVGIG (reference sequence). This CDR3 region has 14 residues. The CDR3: CAWSEGTGNYEQYF.

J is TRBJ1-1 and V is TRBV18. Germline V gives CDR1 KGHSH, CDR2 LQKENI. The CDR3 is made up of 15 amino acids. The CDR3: CASSPEATQNTEAFF.

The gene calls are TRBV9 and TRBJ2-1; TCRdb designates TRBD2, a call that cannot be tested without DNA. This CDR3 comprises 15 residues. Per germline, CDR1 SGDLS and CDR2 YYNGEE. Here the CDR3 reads CASSRRTSGRNEQFF.

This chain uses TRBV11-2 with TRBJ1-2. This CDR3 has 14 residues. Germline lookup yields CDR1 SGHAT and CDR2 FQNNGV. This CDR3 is CASSFVTAYYGYTF.

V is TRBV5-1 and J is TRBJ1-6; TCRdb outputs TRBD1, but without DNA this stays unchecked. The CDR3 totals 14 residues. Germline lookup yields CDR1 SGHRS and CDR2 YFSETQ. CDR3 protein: CASSRGTGGSPLHF. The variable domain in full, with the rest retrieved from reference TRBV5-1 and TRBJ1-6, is KAGVTQTPRYLIKTRGQQVTLSCSPISGHRSVSWYQQTPGQGLQFLFEYFSETQRNKGNFPGRFSGRQFSNSRSEMNVSTLELGDSALYLCASSRGTGGSPLHFGNGTRLTVT.